This T cell receptor (beta chain) was documented in a study of blood T cells in healthy people across ages. Ranging in age from roughly 6 to 90, the donors were healthy Caucasian individuals from Russia. General study findings and limits: Calculation of diversity from one million T cells yielded estimates considered to be underestimates.

Trimming stripped 6 bases from V and 1 base from J, with 14 bases between. This CDR3 contains 14 residues. Germline loops: CDR1 SGHRS, CDR2 YFSETQ. The authors ran a second PCR of roughly 6 to 11 cycles using a sample-barcoded 5' primer and a J-beta primer mix. Every cDNA was tagged by a template-switch adaptor with 12 random nucleotides. A single record per CDR3 protein comes from TCRdb applying MiXCR to the 5' RACE reads. The sample lists around 1,800,000 distinct CDR3 sequences; about 39% were seen once. As concerns this clonotype: Its antigen is undetermined.

The gene calls are TRBV5-1 and TRBJ2-7, with D perhaps matching TRBD1 (6 bases). What was sequenced was blood. The clonotype originates from a human donor in good health. The CDR3 loop reads CASNPGDFSYEQYF. The CDR3 region has the DNA TGCGCCAGCAATCCAGGGGATTTTTCCTACGAGCAGTACTTC.